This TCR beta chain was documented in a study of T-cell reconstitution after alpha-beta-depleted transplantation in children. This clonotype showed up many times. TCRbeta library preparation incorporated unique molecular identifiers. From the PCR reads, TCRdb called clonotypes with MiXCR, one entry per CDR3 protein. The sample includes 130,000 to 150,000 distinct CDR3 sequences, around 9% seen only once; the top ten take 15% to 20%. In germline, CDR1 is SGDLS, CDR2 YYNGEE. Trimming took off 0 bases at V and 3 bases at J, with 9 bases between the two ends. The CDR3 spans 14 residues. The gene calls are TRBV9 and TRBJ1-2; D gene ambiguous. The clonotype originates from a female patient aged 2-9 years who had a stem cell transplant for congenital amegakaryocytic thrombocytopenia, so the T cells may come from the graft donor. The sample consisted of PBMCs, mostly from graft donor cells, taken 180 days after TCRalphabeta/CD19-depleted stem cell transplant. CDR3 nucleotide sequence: TGTGCCAGCAGCGTAGAACCAGGAGACTATGGCTACACCTTC. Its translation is CASSVEPGDYGYTF.